The 14 T cell receptor beta chains presented below share a single source sample, sequenced in a study of shared clonotypes between healthy human individuals. Selected positively for CCR7 and CD45RO-negative, naive CD8 cells excluded terminally differentiated effector memory CD45RA+ cells. The assay was immunoSEQ multiplex PCR, and TCRdb's table has in-frame clones only and misses some. The sample holds 2 million or so clones, 85% to 95% seen once. Material: naive CD8+ T cells sorted from blood. These TCRs come from a man between 18 and 35 years old in good health.

The V and J genes are TRBV19 and TRBJ2-7; 9 bases are shared with TRBD1. The CDR3 loop spans 19 amino acids. J lost 5 bases, V lost 3 bases, and 20 bases had no gene match. The germline V gene encodes CDR1 LNHDA and CDR2 SQIVND (reference sequence). CDR3 sequence reads: CASSMVGPGTGPRFNEQYF. DNA for the CDR3: TGTGCCAGTAGTATGGTGGGTCCCGGGACAGGGCCTAGGTTCAACGAGCAGTACTTC.

In DNA, the CDR3 is TGTGCCAGCAGTTACGAAGGGACAGGACGGATAGCGGCTTTCTTT. This codes for CASSYEGTGRIAAFF. The rearrangement uses TRBV6-5 and TRBJ1-1; 8 positions agree with TRBD1. V shed 2 bases, J shed 11 bases, and the junction held 13 bases outside the gene matches. This CDR3 is 15 amino acids long. The germline V gene encodes CDR1 MNHEY and CDR2 SVGAGI.

Note on this clone: The sample carries other DNA sequences with the same CDR3. This sequence joins TRBV6-5 and TRBJ2-2; 7 bases line up with TRBD1. The CDR3 loop spans 15 amino acids. Trimming took 2 bases from V and 2 from J; bases not matched to a gene: 2. Germline values: CDR1 MNHEY, CDR2 SVGAGI. CDR3 sequence (DNA): TGTGCCAGCAGTTACCGGACAGGCAACACCGGGGAGCTGTTTTTT. This encodes CASSYRTGNTGELFF.

Worth noting for this clone: The identical CDR3 is also encoded by other nucleotide sequences in the sample. The CDR3: CASSLGQGNQPQHF. The CDR3 nucleotides read TGTGCCAGCAGTTTAGGGCAGGGGAATCAGCCCCAGCATTTT. This sequence joins TRBV28 and TRBJ1-5; the D gene is possibly TRBD1 (6 bases). CDR1 and CDR2 (germline): MDHEN, SYDVKM. CDR3 length equals 14 residues. With 2 bases removed from V and 4 bases from J, the gap between germline ends came to 9 bases.

This clone came up once. This chain links TRBV5-4 with TRBJ2-3; D call uncertain. Trimming left V 2 bases short and J 1 base short, with 14 bases between. The V gene's germline CDR1 is SGHNT and CDR2 YYREEE (reference sequence). CDR3 size: 16 residues. The CDR3 reads CASSFGPFAGTDTQYF. The DNA of the CDR3 is TGTGCCAGCAGCTTCGGGCCTTTTGCGGGCACAGATACGCAGTATTTT.

This clone has only one observation. J is TRBJ2-2 and V is TRBV20-1, with D uncertain. Germline CDR1 reads DFQATT; CDR2 reads SNEGSKA (reference sequence). This CDR3 is built from 11 residues. Trimming removed 4 bases at V and 6 bases at J, with 6 bases between. CDR3 sequence reads: CSAKKSGELFF. The CDR3, as DNA: TGCAGTGCTAAAAAGTCCGGGGAGCTGTTTTTT.

This chain uses TRBV4-1 with TRBJ2-7, with TRBD1 matching 7 bases. This CDR3 region has 15 residues. Germline values: CDR1 MGHRA, CDR2 YSYEKL. V gave up 4 bases and J gave up 4 bases; unmatched junction bases: 10. Here the CDR3 reads CASSPKGDSQYEQYF. In DNA, the CDR3 is TGCGCCAGCAGCCCTAAGGGGGACAGCCAGTACGAGCAGTACTTC.

V gene TRBV2 combines with J gene TRBJ2-2, with TRBD1 as a possible D gene (6 bases). The CDR3 length is 16 residues. Trimming stripped 2 bases from V and 3 bases from J, with 13 bases between. Germline assignment: CDR1 SNHLY and CDR2 FYNNEI. The chain's CDR3 is CASSETRDTDTGELFF. The DNA of the CDR3 is TGTGCCAGCAGTGAAACCCGGGACACTGACACCGGGGAGCTGTTTTTT.

CDR3 protein: CASSDGSQGRQETQYF. Written as DNA, the CDR3 is TGTGCCAGCAGCGACGGGTCACAGGGTAGGCAAGAGACCCAGTACTTC. This rearrangement joins TRBV9 to TRBJ2-5; tentatively, D is TRBD1 (6 bases). Germline CDR1 is SGDLS and CDR2 is YYNGEE. The CDR3 runs 16 residues. V lost 3 bases and J lost 2, with 17 bases in between.

This clone was counted a single time. The chain is built from TRBV9 and TRBJ2-3, with D perhaps matching TRBD2 (5 bases). The CDR3 is made up of 17 amino acids. The V gene lost 3 bases and the J gene lost 5 bases, with 22 bases spanning the gap. Germline CDR1 reads SGDLS; CDR2 reads YYNGEE. The DNA of the CDR3 is TGTGCCAGCAGCGCACCCTTAACTAGGTCCCACGAAGATACGCAGTATTTT. This translates into CASSAPLTRSHEDTQYF.

The CDR3 loop reads CASSMRQGGMNTYGYTF. The CDR3, as DNA: TGTGCCAGTAGTATGCGACAGGGAGGAATGAATACCTATGGCTACACCTTC. The V and J genes are TRBV19 and TRBJ1-2; the match to TRBD1 covers 7 bases. The germline gives CDR1 LNHDA, CDR2 SQIVND (reference sequence). J gave up 4 bases and V 3 bases, and 14 bases lay outside the gene matches. This CDR3 is 17 amino acids long. Using reference TRBV19 and TRBJ1-2 for the parts outside the CDR3, the full variable domain is DGGITQSPKYLFRKEGQNVTLSCEQNLNHDAMYWYRQDPGQGLRLIYYSQIVNDFQKGDIAEGYSVSREKKESFPLTVTSAQKNPTAFYLCASSMRQGGMNTYGYTFGSGTRLTVV.

The gene calls are TRBV27 and TRBJ2-1; a weak D match, TRBD2 (5 bases). The V end lost 8 bases, the J end lost 3 bases, and 17 bases lay between the germline ends. The CDR3 loop spans 15 amino acids. CDR1 and CDR2 from the germline V gene are MNHEY and SMNVEV (reference sequence). The CDR3 spells CASSIGKSRYNEQFF. DNA for the CDR3: TGTGCCAGCTCTATCGGGAAGAGTCGCTACAATGAGCAGTTCTTC.

This clone was picked up one time. V and J are TRBV15 and TRBJ1-1; D perhaps matches TRBD1 (6 bases). The CDR3 contains 16 residues. The germline CDR1 and CDR2 sequences are LNHNV and YYDKDF (reference sequence). The ends were cut back, 0 bases at V and 6 bases at J, with 17 bases in the middle. CDR3 in DNA: TGTGCCACCAGCAGAGATAACATGATGGCAGGGGCTGAAGCTTTCTTT. Translation gives CATSRDNMMAGAEAFF.

In its sample, this clone was seen once. CDR3 in amino acids: CASRARTGGIDTQYF. The CDR3 coding sequence is TGTGCCAGCAGGGCGAGGACAGGGGGCATTGATACGCAGTATTTT. The chain links TRBV6-1 to TRBJ2-3; TRBD1 matches 11 bases. The ends lost 6 bases at V and 6 bases at J; junction bases unmatched: 8. Germline CDR1 reads MNHNS; CDR2 reads SASEGT. This CDR3 is 15 amino acids long.